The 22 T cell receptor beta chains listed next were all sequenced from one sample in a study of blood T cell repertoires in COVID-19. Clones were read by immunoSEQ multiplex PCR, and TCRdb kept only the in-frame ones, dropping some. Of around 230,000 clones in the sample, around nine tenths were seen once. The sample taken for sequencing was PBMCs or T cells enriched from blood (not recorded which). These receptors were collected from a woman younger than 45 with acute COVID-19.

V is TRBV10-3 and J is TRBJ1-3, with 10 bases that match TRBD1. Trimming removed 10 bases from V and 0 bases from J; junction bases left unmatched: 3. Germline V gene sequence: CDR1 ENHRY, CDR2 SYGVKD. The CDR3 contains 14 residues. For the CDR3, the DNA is TGTGCCACCGGGACAGGGGACTCTGGAAACACCATATATTTT. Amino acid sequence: CATGTGDSGNTIYF.

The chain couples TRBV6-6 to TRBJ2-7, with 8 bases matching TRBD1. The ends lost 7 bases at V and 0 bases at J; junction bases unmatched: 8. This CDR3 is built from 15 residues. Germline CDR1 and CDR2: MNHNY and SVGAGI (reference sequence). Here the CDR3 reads CASNSRDRTSYEQYF. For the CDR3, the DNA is TGTGCCAGCAACAGCCGGGACAGGACCTCCTACGAGCAGTACTTC.

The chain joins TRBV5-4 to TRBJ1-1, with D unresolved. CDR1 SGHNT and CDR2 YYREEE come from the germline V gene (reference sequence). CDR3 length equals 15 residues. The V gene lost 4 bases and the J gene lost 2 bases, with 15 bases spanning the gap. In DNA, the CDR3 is TGTGCCAGCAGCCTGCCTATGATGTCCAACACTGAAGCTTTCTTT. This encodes CASSLPMMSNTEAFF.

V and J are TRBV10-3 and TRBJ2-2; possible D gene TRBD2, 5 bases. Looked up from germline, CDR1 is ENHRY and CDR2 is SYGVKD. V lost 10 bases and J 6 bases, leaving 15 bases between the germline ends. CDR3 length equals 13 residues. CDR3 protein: CATSQDSAGELFF. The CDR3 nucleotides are TGTGCCACCTCCCAAGATAGCGCCGGGGAGCTGTTTTTT.

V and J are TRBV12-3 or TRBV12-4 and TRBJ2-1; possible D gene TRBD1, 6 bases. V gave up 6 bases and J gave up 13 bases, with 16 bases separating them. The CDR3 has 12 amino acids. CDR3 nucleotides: TGTGCCAGCAGGGGCTCAGGGGCAGGTCAGTTCTTC. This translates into CASRGSGAGQFF.

The CDR3 protein is CASSQGSGGVSTDTQYF. As DNA, the CDR3 is TGTGCCAGCAGCCAAGGTTCGGGGGGAGTGAGCACAGATACGCAGTATTTT. This chain uses TRBV14 with TRBJ2-3, with 7 nucleotides matching TRBD2. Losses at the gene ends were 1 base for V and 0 bases for J; bases not matched to a gene: 7. This CDR3 has 17 amino acids. Germline CDR1 SGHDN, CDR2 FVKESK.

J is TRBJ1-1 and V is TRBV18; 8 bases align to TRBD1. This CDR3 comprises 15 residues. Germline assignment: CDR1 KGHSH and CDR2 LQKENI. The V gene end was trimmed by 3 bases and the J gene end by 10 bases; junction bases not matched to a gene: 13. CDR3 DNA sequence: TGTGCCAGCTCACCCGCAACGCCTCAGGGGGCTGGAGCTTTCTTT. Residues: CASSPATPQGAGAFF.

The CDR3 sequence is CASSQDRGGPATGEQYF. DNA for the CDR3: TGTGCCAGCAGCCAAGATCGAGGAGGCCCGGCGACGGGCGAGCAGTACTTC. This chain connects TRBV3-1 (or the pseudogene TRBV3-2) to TRBJ2-7; D might be TRBD2 (5 bases). Trimming removed 0 bases from V and 6 bases from J, with 21 bases in between. Per the germline V gene, CDR1 is LGHDT and CDR2 is YNNKEL (reference sequence). The CDR3 is made up of 17 amino acids.

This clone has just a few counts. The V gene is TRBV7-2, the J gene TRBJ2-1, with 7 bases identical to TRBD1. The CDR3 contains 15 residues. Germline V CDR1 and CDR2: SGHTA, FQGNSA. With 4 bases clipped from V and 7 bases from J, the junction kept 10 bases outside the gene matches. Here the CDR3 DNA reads TGTGCCAGCAGCTACTACACGGACAGGCGGAATGAGCAGTTCTTC. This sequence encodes CASSYYTDRRNEQFF.

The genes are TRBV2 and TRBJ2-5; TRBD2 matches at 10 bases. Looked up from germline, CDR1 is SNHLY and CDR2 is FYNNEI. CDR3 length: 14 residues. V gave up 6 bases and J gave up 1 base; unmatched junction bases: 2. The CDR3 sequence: CASRRTSGQETQYF. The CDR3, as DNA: TGTGCCAGCAGGCGGACTAGCGGCCAAGAGACCCAGTACTTC.

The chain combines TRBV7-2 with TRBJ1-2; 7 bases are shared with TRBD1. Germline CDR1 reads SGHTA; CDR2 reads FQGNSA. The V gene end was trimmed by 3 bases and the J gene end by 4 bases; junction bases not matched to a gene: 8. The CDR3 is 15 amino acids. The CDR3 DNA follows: TGTGCCAGCAGCTTGGAAGGGGGCCTGGGCTATGGCTACACCTTC. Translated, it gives CASSLEGGLGYGYTF.

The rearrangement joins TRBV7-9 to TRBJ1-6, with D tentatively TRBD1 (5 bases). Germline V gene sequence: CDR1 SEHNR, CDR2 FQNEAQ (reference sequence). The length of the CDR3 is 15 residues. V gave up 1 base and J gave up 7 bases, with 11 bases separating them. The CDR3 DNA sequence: TGTGCCAGCAGCTTAGGGGGGGGACTGAATTCACCCCTCCACTTT. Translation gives CASSLGGGLNSPLHF.

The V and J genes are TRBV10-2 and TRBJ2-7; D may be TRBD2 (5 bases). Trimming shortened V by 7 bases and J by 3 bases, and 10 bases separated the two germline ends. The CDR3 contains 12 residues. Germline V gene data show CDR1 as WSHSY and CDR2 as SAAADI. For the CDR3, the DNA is TGCGCCAGCATTGGAGGCGACTACGAGCAGTACTTC. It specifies CASIGGDYEQYF.

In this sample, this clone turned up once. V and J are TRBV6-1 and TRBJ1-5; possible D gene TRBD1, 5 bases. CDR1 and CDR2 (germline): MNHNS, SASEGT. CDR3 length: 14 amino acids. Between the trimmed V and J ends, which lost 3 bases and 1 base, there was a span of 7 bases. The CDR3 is CASSEGGSNQPQHF. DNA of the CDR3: TGTGCCAGCAGTGAGGGGGGGAGCAATCAGCCCCAGCATTTT.

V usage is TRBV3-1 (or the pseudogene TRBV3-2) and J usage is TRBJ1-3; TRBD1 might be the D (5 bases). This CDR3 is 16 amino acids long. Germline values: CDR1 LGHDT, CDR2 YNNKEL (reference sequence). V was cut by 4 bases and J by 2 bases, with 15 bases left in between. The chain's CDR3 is CASSLGPGFAGNTIYF. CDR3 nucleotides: TGTGCCAGCAGCCTCGGACCAGGGTTCGCTGGAAACACCATATATTTT.

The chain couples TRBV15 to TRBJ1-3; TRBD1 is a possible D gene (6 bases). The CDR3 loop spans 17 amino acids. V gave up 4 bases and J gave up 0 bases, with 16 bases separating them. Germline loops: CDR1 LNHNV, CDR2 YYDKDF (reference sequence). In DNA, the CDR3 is TGTGCCACCAGCACACCACAGGGCACCAGCTCTGGAAACACCATATATTTT. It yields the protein CATSTPQGTSSGNTIYF.

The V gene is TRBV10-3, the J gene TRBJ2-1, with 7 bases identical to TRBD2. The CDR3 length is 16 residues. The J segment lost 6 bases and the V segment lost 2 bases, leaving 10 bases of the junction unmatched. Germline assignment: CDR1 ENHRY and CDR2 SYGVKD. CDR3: CAISEGRGLAGNEQFF. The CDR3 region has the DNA TGTGCCATCAGTGAGGGGAGGGGCTTAGCGGGCAATGAGCAGTTCTTC.

CDR3 DNA: TGTGCCAGCCACCCGGACAGGGGTTTCAATTCACCCCTCCACTTT. Residues: CASHPDRGFNSPLHF. This chain connects TRBV27 to TRBJ1-6, with 9 positions matching TRBD1. The CDR3 is 15 residues long. Germline CDR1 and CDR2: MNHEY and SMNVEV (reference sequence). V trimming: 8 bases; J trimming: 7 bases; junction bases outside the gene matches: 9.

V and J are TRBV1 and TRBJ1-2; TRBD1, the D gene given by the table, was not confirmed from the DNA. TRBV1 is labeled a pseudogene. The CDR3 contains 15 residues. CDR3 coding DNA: TGCACCAGCAGCCAAGATGAGGGACACAACTATGGCTACACCTTC. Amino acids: CTSSQDEGHNYGYTF.

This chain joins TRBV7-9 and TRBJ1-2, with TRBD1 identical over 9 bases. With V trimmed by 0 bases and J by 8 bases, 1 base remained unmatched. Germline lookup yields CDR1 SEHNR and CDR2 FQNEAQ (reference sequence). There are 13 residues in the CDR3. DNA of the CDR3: TGTGCCAGCAGCTTAGCACAGGGGGCGGGCTACACCTTC. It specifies CASSLAQGAGYTF.

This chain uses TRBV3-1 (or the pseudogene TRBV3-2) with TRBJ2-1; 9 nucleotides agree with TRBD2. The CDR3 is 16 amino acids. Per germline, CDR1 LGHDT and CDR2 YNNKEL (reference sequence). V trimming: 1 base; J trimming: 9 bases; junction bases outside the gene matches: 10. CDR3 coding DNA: TGTGCCAGCAGCCAAGGACCCGGCGGGGGGGCCGGTGAGCAGTTCTTC. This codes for CASSQGPGGGAGEQFF.

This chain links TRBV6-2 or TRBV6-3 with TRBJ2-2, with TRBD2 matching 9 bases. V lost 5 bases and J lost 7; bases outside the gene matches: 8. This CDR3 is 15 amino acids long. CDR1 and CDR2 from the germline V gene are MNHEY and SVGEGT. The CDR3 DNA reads TGTGCCAGCAGTGCCGGGACTAGCTTCGTCGGGGAGCTGTTTTTT. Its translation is CASSAGTSFVGELFF.